This T cell receptor beta chain was retrieved from a study of T-cell memory formation after mild COVID-19. Across the whole study: Clusters of TCRs were largely donor specific.

In its sample, this clonotype was seen many times. Its antigen is still unknown. Overall study results and limits: Cross-reactive memory seemingly joined, as some responding clones were found in pre-infection memory. The study found balanced CD4/CD8 in clones contracting day 15 to 85 and a CD4+ lean in later expanders. Specificity for SARS-CoV-2 was not confirmed among the second-wave clones peaking on day 37.

From the 5' RACE reads, TCRdb called clonotypes with MiXCR, one entry per CDR3 protein. This sample carries roughly 250,000 distinct CDR3 sequences, over 15% of them seen once, and the ten largest clones take roughly a fifth. Trimming cost V 1 base and J 0 bases, with 7 bases left between them. CDR1 and CDR2 from the germline V gene are DFQATT and SNEGSKA (reference sequence). The CDR3 contains 13 residues. The chain joins TRBV20-1 to TRBJ2-7; D unclear. Sequencing was done on a sample of PBMCs or a T cell subset sorted from them (not recorded which). The receptor's source is a man aged 18 to 30 who had mild COVID-19 (a few samples of this study predate the infection). Cell type and time point are not known. The CDR3 DNA reads TGCAGTGCTAGAGTAGAACCCTCCTACGAGCAGTACTTC. Its protein is CSARVEPSYEQYF.